Ten or more counts support the clone carrying this TCR beta chain. What it recognizes is unknown. TCRdb used MiXCR to reprocess the 5' RACE reads, holding one entry per CDR3 protein. The repertoire holds over 300,000 distinct CDR3 sequences, with roughly 6.8% as singletons. V shed 0 bases, J shed 0 bases, and the junction held 6 bases outside the gene matches. This CDR3 region has 17 residues. Germline loops: CDR1 LGHNA, CDR2 YSLEER. This sample stems from a study of T cells after yellow fever vaccination. At the level of the study: With SMART-Seq v4 Ultra Low Input, the fractions containing low cell numbers were prepared.

General study findings and limits: High-abundance clonotypes from the bulk population could contaminate FACS-sorted repertoires. CD4 and CD8 compartments shared a small share of clonotypes.

The TCR sequence derives from a man younger than 30 who received the YFV17D yellow fever vaccine. J is TRBJ1-1 and V is TRBV4-3; 8 bases fit TRBD1. Sample: PBMCs, taken roughly 46 days after the first yellow fever vaccination. In DNA, the CDR3 is TGCGCCAGCAGCCAAGACAGGGGGCCTTACATGAACACTGAAGCTTTCTTT. Protein sequence: CASSQDRGPYMNTEAFF.